There are a few counts of the clone carrying this TCR beta chain. No antigen is known for it. V lost 5 bases and J 1 base, leaving 11 bases between the germline ends. CDR3 length equals 13 residues. In germline, CDR1 is GTSNPN, CDR2 SVGIG (reference sequence). Time point specified: patch test 3, about 24 weeks after DPC sensitization. The sample's treatment: therapeutic diphenylcyclopropenone sensitization with weekly scalp DPC. The sample belongs to a study of human T cells and chemical hapten exposure. Study-level background: Researchers reported sensitizing a 2 cm by 2 cm upper inner arm skin site with 2% DPC.

Unique molecular identifiers were affixed to discrete cDNA molecules within the library. Per the study methods: Sampled TCR counts reached a median of approximately 100,000 per sample, with values ranging from about 23,224 to 700,000. TCRdb re-called the RACE reads through MiXCR, storing one row per CDR3 protein. TCRdb, rather than the study authors, made the V and J calls. This sample has 62,000 or so distinct CDR3 sequences; 8% to 13% occur once, and the top ten carry about 2.5%. General study findings and limits: Sensitization with DPC brought no change to TCRs above 1 in 1000 in frequency.

The input for sequencing was whole blood, taken in connection with sensitization to the hapten diphenylcyclopropenone (DPC). The receptor's source is a woman younger than 45 with alopecia areata. Some clones in this sample may be carry-over from other donors' samples. The V call is TRBV30, the J call TRBJ2-5; no firm D call. CDR3 sequence (DNA): TGTGCCTGGTCCCGCAGGATCCAAGAGACCCAGTACTTC. Its protein is CAWSRRIQETQYF.